This T cell receptor (beta chain) was sequenced during a study of T-cell reconstitution after alpha-beta-depleted transplantation in children. Study-wide points: Reportedly, roughly two months post-transplant, alpha-beta T cells arose from several hundred expanded graft clones.

Preparation of the TCRbeta library involved a method that used unique molecular identifiers. TCRdb processed the PCR reads anew with MiXCR; each CDR3 protein has one entry. The repertoire holds roughly 160,000 distinct CDR3 sequences, around 10% seen once, with about 13% in the top ten. This clonotype has ten or more counts. Its antigen is unidentified. Sequenced here: PBMCs, sampled before TCRalphabeta/CD19-depleted stem cell transplant. The clonotype originates from a boy aged 2 to 10 with acute myeloid leukemia, due to receive a stem cell transplant.

CDR3 sequence: CASSSTIQGTSYEQYF. The DNA for the CDR3 is TGTGCCAGCAGCAGTACTATTCAGGGAACCTCATACGAGCAGTACTTC. The J gene is TRBJ2-7, the V gene TRBV7-9; tentatively, D is TRBD1 (5 bases). This CDR3 is 16 amino acids long. CDR1 and CDR2 (germline): SEHNR, FQNEAQ (reference sequence). V was pared by 5 bases and J by 4 bases, with 21 bases between. The full variable domain, completed using reference TRBV7-9 and TRBJ2-7, is DTGVSQNPRHKITKRGQNVTFRCDPISEHNRLYWYRQTLGQGPEFLTYFQNEAQLEKSRLLSDRFSAERPKGSFSTLEIQRTEQGDSAMYLCASSSTIQGTSYEQYFGPGTRLTVT.